This T cell receptor beta chain came from a study of cytomegalovirus exposure and HLA in healthy donors. 13 Jbeta primers and 60 Vbeta primers were used for the PCR. Produced via immunoSEQ multiplex PCR; TCRdb's table is partial and in-frame only. The table lists 100,000 to 150,000 clones, over 65% of them singletons. CDR1 and CDR2 from the germline V gene are MNHNY and SVGAGI (reference sequence). The CDR3 is 15 residues long. V was pared by 4 bases and J by 4 bases, with 6 bases of the junction left unmatched. The V call is TRBV6-6, the J call TRBJ2-7, with 11 bases fitting TRBD1. The sequencing input was PBMCs. This TCR derives from a young man in good health and CMV-seronegative. The CDR3 here is CASSSRGTGGYEQYF. The CDR3 DNA reads TGTGCCAGCAGTTCTCGGGGGACAGGGGGGTACGAGCAGTACTTC.